The rows below give T cell receptor beta chains drawn from one sample of a study of T cells in tuberculosis. Using immunoSEQ multiplex PCR, the repertoire was profiled, and TCRdb retains in-frame clones only, with some absent. The table shows about 88,000 clones, with around 90% occurring only once. What was sequenced was CD1b-GMM tetramer-negative cells sorted from PBMCs. Receptors were obtained from an adult woman with latent tuberculosis. Each CDR3 is given with its conserved first and last residue. D genes are given only for firm matches. The size of a clone is reported for some rows only, either as once, few or many, or as a class for expanded clones.

j_call,d_call,v_call,clone_size,cdr3_aa,cdr3_nt
TRBJ2-1,-,TRBV15,-,CATSRDRAGETDHNEQFF,TGTGCCACCAGCAGAGATCGGGCGGGCGAAACCGACCACAATGAGCAGTTCTTC
TRBJ2-3,TRBD1,TRBV11-2,-,CASSFGQGVSDTQYF,TGTGCCAGCAGCTTCGGACAGGGTGTATCAGATACGCAGTATTTT
TRBJ2-7,TRBD1,TRBV6-5,-,CASRRGQGGAEQYF,TGTGCCAGCAGGCGCGGACAGGGGGGGGCCGAGCAGTACTTC
TRBJ1-3,-,TRBV28,-,CASSLKTSGNTIYF,TGTGCCAGCAGTTTAAAAACATCTGGAAACACCATATATTTT
TRBJ1-6,-,TRBV7-8,-,CASSLAQGNSPLHF,TGTGCCAGCAGCTTAGCGCAGGGTAATTCACCCCTCCACTTT
TRBJ2-1,-,TRBV30,-,CAWRVRKGYNEQFF,TGTGCCTGGAGGGTCAGGAAAGGATACAATGAGCAGTTCTTC
TRBJ1-2,-,TRBV14,-,CASSQDLGRSNYGYTF,TGTGCCAGCAGCCAAGATCTGGGGCGATCTAACTATGGCTACACCTTC
TRBJ2-6,-,TRBV29-1,-,CSVVSGANVLTF,TGCAGCGTTGTATCCGGGGCCAACGTCCTGACTTTC
TRBJ1-6,-,TRBV15,once,CATSGDRQINSPLHF,TGTGCCACCAGCGGGGATCGACAGATTAATTCACCCCTCCACTTT
TRBJ1-5,TRBD1,TRBV19,-,CASSSQRRQGGRGSNQPQHF,TGTGCCAGTAGTTCCCAACGCCGACAGGGGGGGCGAGGAAGCAATCAGCCCCAGCATTTT
TRBJ2-3,-,TRBV12-2,-,CATPTSGGAIGSTDTQYF,TGTGCAACTCCGACTAGCGGGGGGGCTATAGGAAGCACAGATACGCAGTATTTT
TRBJ2-2,TRBD2,TRBV5-5,-,CASGARPWTGGTGELFF,TGTGCCAGCGGAGCCCGCCCTTGGACGGGAGGAACCGGGGAGCTGTTTTTT
TRBJ2-7,-,TRBV9,-,CASSGTGSLVHEQYF,TGTGCCAGCAGCGGAACAGGGAGTCTGGTCCACGAGCAGTACTTC
TRBJ1-2,TRBD1,TRBV5-4,-,CASSLSDRDYGYTF,TGTGCCAGCAGCTTGTCCGACAGGGACTATGGCTACACCTTC
TRBJ2-1,-,TRBV12-5,-,CASGPLQTYNEQFF,TGTGCTAGTGGCCCCTTGCAGACCTACAATGAGCAGTTCTTC
TRBJ2-2,TRBD1,TRBV6-5,-,CASSYGQDNTGELFF,TGTGCCAGCAGTTATGGACAGGATAACACCGGGGAGCTGTTTTTT
TRBJ1-2,TRBD1,TRBV5-6,-,CASSPVPTGGRGYTF,TGTGCCAGCAGCCCGGTCCCGACAGGGGGCCGGGGCTACACCTTC
TRBJ2-7,-,TRBV27,-,CASSNPGLTPYEQYF,TGTGCCAGCAGCAATCCGGGACTGACACCCTACGAGCAGTACTTC
TRBJ2-7,TRBD1,TRBV30,-,CAWAQGANSYEQYF,TGTGCCTGGGCCCAGGGGGCCAACTCCTACGAGCAGTACTTC
TRBJ1-2,TRBD1,TRBV2,-,CASSEVSGTGGGYTF,TGTGCCAGCAGTGAAGTCAGTGGGACAGGGGGAGGCTACACCTTC
TRBJ1-5,TRBD1,TRBV27,-,CASSRQGADQPQHF,TGTGCCAGCAGTCGACAGGGGGCGGATCAGCCCCAGCATTTT
TRBJ2-3,-,TRBV9,-,CASSRGYGGSTDTQYF,TGTGCCAGCAGCAGGGGGTATGGCGGCAGCACAGATACGCAGTATTTT
TRBJ2-1,TRBD2,TRBV2,-,CASSPTSGGYNEQFF,TGTGCCAGCAGCCCGACTAGCGGGGGATACAATGAGCAGTTCTTC
TRBJ2-5,TRBD1,TRBV2,-,CASSEGTAKETQYF,TGTGCCAGCAGTGAGGGGACAGCGAAAGAGACCCAGTACTTC
TRBJ2-5,-,TRBV15,-,CATSRGPETQYF,TGTGCCACCAGCAGGGGGCCCGAGACCCAGTACTTC
TRBJ2-5,-,TRBV25-1,-,CASSEIGGVSQETQYF,TGTGCCAGCAGTGAGATTGGAGGGGTCAGCCAAGAGACCCAGTACTTC
TRBJ2-2,-,TRBV25-1,-,CASRGHPANTGELFF,TGTGCCAGCAGGGGACACCCGGCGAACACCGGGGAGCTGTTTTTT
TRBJ1-5,TRBD1,TRBV5-1,few,CASSETGAQPQHF,TGCGCCAGCAGCGAGACAGGGGCCCAGCCCCAGCATTTT
TRBJ2-2,TRBD1,TRBV11-1,-,CASSSPGQGFGELFF,TGTGCCAGCAGCTCTCCGGGACAGGGTTTCGGGGAGCTGTTTTTT
TRBJ2-7,-,TRBV4-3,-,CASSQDRVEEGYEQYF,TGCGCCAGCAGCCAAGATAGAGTCGAGGAAGGCTACGAGCAGTACTTC
TRBJ1-6,TRBD1,TRBV6-6,-,CASSAGGYYNSPLHF,TGTGCCAGCAGTGCAGGGGGTTACTATAATTCACCCCTCCACTTT
TRBJ2-5,TRBD2,TRBV27,-,CASSSATSGGQETQYF,TGTGCCAGCAGTTCCGCGACTAGCGGGGGACAAGAGACCCAGTACTTC
TRBJ1-2,-,TRBV14,-,CASSPHQGYYGYTF,TGTGCCAGCAGCCCCCATCAGGGTTACTATGGCTACACCTTC
TRBJ2-1,-,TRBV19,few,CASSHGGSYNEQFF,TGTGCCAGTAGCCACGGGGGCTCCTACAATGAGCAGTTCTTC
TRBJ1-3,-,TRBV5-1,-,CASSLTFGNTIYF,TGCGCCAGCAGCTTGACATTCGGAAACACCATATATTTT
TRBJ2-1,-,TRBV19,few,CASSISVGLYNEQFF,TGTGCCAGTAGTATAAGTGTGGGGCTCTACAATGAGCAGTTCTTC
TRBJ2-1,TRBD1,TRBV7-9,-,CASSQGQYNEQFF,TGTGCCAGCAGCCAGGGACAGTACAATGAGCAGTTCTTC
TRBJ1-3,-,TRBV19,-,CASSMDKWNTIYF,TGTGCCAGTAGTATGGACAAATGGAACACCATATATTTT
TRBJ1-1,TRBD1,TRBV5-1,-,CASSLAVQGASEAFF,TGCGCCAGCAGCTTGGCCGTACAGGGGGCATCTGAAGCTTTCTTT
TRBJ1-1,TRBD1,TRBV4-1,-,CASSQVTGKEAFF,TGCGCCAGCAGCCAAGTGACAGGGAAGGAAGCTTTCTTT
TRBJ2-2,-,TRBV6-5,-,CAGRDGQTTGELFF,TGTGCCGGCCGAGACGGACAGACCACCGGGGAGCTGTTTTTT
TRBJ1-6,TRBD1,TRBV27,-,CASRGDSSYNSPLHF,TGTGCCAGCAGGGGGGACAGCTCCTATAATTCACCCCTCCACTTT
TRBJ2-5,TRBD1,TRBV7-2,-,CASSLVRGRETQYF,TGTGCCAGCAGCTTAGTAAGGGGGCGGGAGACCCAGTACTTC
TRBJ2-1,TRBD2,TRBV7-2,-,CASSSRTSGGQQFF,TGTGCCAGCAGCTCCCGGACTAGCGGGGGACAGCAGTTCTTC
TRBJ2-5,-,TRBV4-2,-,CASSQEADKRGGRETQYF,TGTGCCAGCAGCCAAGAAGCCGACAAGAGGGGGGGCCGGGAGACCCAGTACTTC
TRBJ2-1,-,TRBV6-4,-,CASSATSRASYNEQFF,TGTGCCAGCAGCGCTACTAGCCGGGCCTCCTACAATGAGCAGTTCTTC
TRBJ2-5,-,TRBV6-5,-,CASSREPVVRETQYF,TGTGCCAGCAGTCGAGAACCCGTTGTACGGGAGACCCAGTACTTC
TRBJ1-2,-,TRBV7-9,-,CASSLDSPGDGYTF,TGTGCCAGCAGCTTAGATTCCCCGGGGGATGGCTACACCTTC
TRBJ1-5,TRBD1,TRBV19,-,CASTNSGQQGARAQHF,TGTGCCAGTACTAACTCAGGTCAACAGGGGGCTAGGGCCCAGCATTTT
TRBJ2-2,TRBD1,TRBV7-9,medium-sized,CASSDRGDRGTGELFF,TGTGCCAGCAGCGACCGGGGGGACAGGGGTACCGGGGAGCTGTTTTTT
TRBJ1-3,-,TRBV2,once,CASSATGFGNTIYF,TGTGCCAGCAGTGCAACAGGGTTTGGAAACACCATATATTTT
TRBJ2-1,TRBD1,TRBV7-2,-,CASSLDWTGYNEQFF,TGTGCCAGCAGCCTTGATTGGACAGGATACAATGAGCAGTTCTTC
TRBJ1-6,TRBD1,TRBV10-3,-,CAIKGGMGQEYSPLHF,TGTGCCATCAAAGGAGGTATGGGACAGGAGTATTCACCCCTCCACTTT
TRBJ1-2,-,TRBV5-4,-,CASSLGGPNYGYTF,TGTGCCAGCAGCTTGGGGGGGCCCAACTATGGCTACACCTTC
TRBJ2-7,-,TRBV18,-,CASSPPAGTYEQYF,TGTGCCAGCTCACCACCGGCAGGAACCTACGAGCAGTACTTC